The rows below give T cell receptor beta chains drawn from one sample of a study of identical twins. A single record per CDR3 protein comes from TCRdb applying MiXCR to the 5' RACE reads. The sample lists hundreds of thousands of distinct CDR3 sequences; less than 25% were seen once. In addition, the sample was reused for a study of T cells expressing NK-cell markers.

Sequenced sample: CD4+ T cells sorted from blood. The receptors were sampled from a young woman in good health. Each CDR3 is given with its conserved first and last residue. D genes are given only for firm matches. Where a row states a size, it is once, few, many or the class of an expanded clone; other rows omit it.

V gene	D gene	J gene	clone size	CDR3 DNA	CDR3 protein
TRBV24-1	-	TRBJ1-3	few	TGTGCCACCAGTGACCGGACAGACTCTGGAAACACCATATATTTT	CATSDRTDSGNTIYF
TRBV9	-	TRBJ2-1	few	TGTGCCAGCGGAAGGGTCAGCGAGCAGTTCTTC	CASGRVSEQFF
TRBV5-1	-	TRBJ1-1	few	TGCGCCAGCAGCTTCAGGGCCATGAACACTGAAGCTTTCTTT	CASSFRAMNTEAFF
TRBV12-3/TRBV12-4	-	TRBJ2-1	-	TGTGCCAGCAGTTTAGTGTTACTAGCGATAGGGGGAACCTACAATGAGCAGTTCTTC	CASSLVLLAIGGTYNEQFF
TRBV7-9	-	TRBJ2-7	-	TGTGCCAGCAGCGTAATATACGAGCAGTACTTC	CASSVIYEQYF
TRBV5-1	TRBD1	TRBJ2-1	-	TGCGCCAGCAGCCAGGGGGGGACAGGGGCAGGTGAGCAGTTCTTC	CASSQGGTGAGEQFF
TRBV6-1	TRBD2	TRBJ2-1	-	TGTGCCACTAACCCGGGACTAGTGGCTAATGAGCAGTTCTTC	CATNPGLVANEQFF
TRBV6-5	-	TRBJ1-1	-	TGTGCCAGCAGTTATAACGTGAACACTGAAGCTTTCTTT	CASSYNVNTEAFF
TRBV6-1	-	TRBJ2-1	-	TGTGCCAGCAGTAAGACCACCCAGAATGAGCAGTTCTTC	CASSKTTQNEQFF
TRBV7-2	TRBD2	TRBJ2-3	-	TGTGCCAGCAGCTTATCCGCAGGACTAGCGGGGGAATATTTT	CASSLSAGLAGEYF
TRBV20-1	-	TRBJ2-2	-	TGCAGTGCTAGACCCGGAGGCGGGGAGCTGTTTTTT	CSARPGGGELFF
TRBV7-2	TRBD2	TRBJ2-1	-	TGTGCCAGCAGCTCCGAAGGCGGGAGACTCAATGAGCAGTTCTTC	CASSSEGGRLNEQFF
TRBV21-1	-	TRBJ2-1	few	TGTGCCAGCAGCAAAGGGAGGGACTCCTACAATGAGCAGTTCTTC	CASSKGRDSYNEQFF
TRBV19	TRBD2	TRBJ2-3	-	TGTGCCAGTAGCTTATACCTAGCGGGTCCTCCGGTAACGCAGTATTTT	CASSLYLAGPPVTQYF
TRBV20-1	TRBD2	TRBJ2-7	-	TGCAGTGCCCGTCCTGGCCTAGCGGGGAACGAGCAGTACTTC	CSARPGLAGNEQYF
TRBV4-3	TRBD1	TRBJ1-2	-	TGCGCCAGCACAAGACAGGGGGGTTCGCGGGGCTACACCTTC	CASTRQGGSRGYTF
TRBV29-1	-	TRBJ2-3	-	TGCAGCGTTGGAGCTAATGGAGATACGCAGTATTTT	CSVGANGDTQYF
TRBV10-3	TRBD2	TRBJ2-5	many	TGTGCCATAGCCGGGACTAGCGGGGGGGAAGAGACCCAGTACTTC	CAIAGTSGGEETQYF
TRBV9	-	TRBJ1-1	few	TGTGCCAGCAGCGTAGCCCAAAACACTGAAGCTTTCTTT	CASSVAQNTEAFF
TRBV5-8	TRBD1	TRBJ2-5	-	TGTGCCAGCAGCTTGGGGACAGGGGCCCGTCTGGAGACCCAGTACTTC	CASSLGTGARLETQYF
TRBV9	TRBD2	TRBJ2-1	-	TGTGCCAGCAGCCCATTTATGACTAGCGGGAGATCTAACGAGCAGTTCTTC	CASSPFMTSGRSNEQFF
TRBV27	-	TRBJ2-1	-	TGTGCCAGCAGTAAACAGCTGGGCTACAATGAGCAGTTCTTC	CASSKQLGYNEQFF
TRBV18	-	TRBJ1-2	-	TGTGCCAGCTCTTCCGGGGTCCCCAACTATGGCTACACCTTC	CASSSGVPNYGYTF
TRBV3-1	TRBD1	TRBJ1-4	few	TGTGCCAGCAGCCGAGTCGACAGGGGGCGTAATGAAAAACTGTTTTTT	CASSRVDRGRNEKLFF
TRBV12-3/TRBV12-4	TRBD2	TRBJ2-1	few	TGTGCCAGCAGCTCGGGACTAGCGCTAAACAATGAGCAGTTCTTC	CASSSGLALNNEQFF
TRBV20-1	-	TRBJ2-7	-	TGCAGTGCTAGAAAGCCTAGCAGCTCCTACGAGCAGTACTTC	CSARKPSSSYEQYF
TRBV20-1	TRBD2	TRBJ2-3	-	TGCAGTGCTAGAGATCCAGCGGGGTATACAGATACGCAGTATTTT	CSARDPAGYTDTQYF
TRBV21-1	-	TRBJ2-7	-	TGTGCCAGCAGCAAAGACCCTAAGGGTCTAAGGACCTCCTACGAGCAGTACTTC	CASSKDPKGLRTSYEQYF
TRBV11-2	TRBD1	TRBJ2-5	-	TGTGCCAGCAACCACCCAGGGGGCGTCGAGACCCAGTACTTC	CASNHPGGVETQYF
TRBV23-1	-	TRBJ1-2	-	TGCGCCAGCAGTCAATCGGTCTCTAGGGAGGCACCCAAACCCTCTTACTATGGCTACACCTTC	CASSQSVSREAPKPSYYGYTF
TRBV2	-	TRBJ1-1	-	TGTGCCAGCAGTGAAACTAAGGGACGGACTATGAAAGCTTTCTTT	CASSETKGRTMKAFF
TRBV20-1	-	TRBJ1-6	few	TGCAGTGCTAGAGGACGGGAGGGGGGCAATTCACCCCTCCACTTT	CSARGREGGNSPLHF
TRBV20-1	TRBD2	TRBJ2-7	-	TGCAGTGCTAGGGCCCCGGGGGGCTCCTACGAGCAGTACTTC	CSARAPGGSYEQYF
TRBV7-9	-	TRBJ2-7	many	TGTGCCAGCAGCTTAACCCTTTCCGAGCAGTACTTC	CASSLTLSEQYF
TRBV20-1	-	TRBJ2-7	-	TGCAGTGCTAGAGATGTCCAGCGAGGCTTCTCCTACGAGCAGTACTTC	CSARDVQRGFSYEQYF
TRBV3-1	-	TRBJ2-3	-	TGTGCCAGCAGCCAAGATGACCCAAGGCAGTATTTT	CASSQDDPRQYF
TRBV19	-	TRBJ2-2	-	TGTGCCAGTAGTCTGTGGCGGGAGAACACCGGGGAGCTGTTTTTT	CASSLWRENTGELFF
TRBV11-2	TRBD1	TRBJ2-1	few	TGTGCCAGCAGCTTCTTCCAGGGGGTCCGCCATGAGCAGTTCTTC	CASSFFQGVRHEQFF
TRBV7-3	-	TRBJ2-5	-	TGTGCCAGCAGCTTTGGGGCCTTGGAGACCCAGTACTTC	CASSFGALETQYF
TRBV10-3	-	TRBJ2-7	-	TGTGCCATCAGTGACCCGGGGAAGGGAACCTACGAGCAGTACTTC	CAISDPGKGTYEQYF
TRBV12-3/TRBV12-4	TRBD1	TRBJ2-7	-	TGTGCCAGCAGTCCACGACAGGGGGCTCGGGACGAGCAGTACTTC	CASSPRQGARDEQYF
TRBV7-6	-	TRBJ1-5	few	TGTGCCAGCAGGCCGTATAGCAATCAGCCCCAGCATTTT	CASRPYSNQPQHF
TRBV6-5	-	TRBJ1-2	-	TGTGCCAGCAGTTACTCGGGGGGGCATTATGGCTACACCTTC	CASSYSGGHYGYTF
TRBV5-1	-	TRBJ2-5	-	TGCGCCAGCAGCTTGGAGACTGGGCGACCGTACCAAGAGACCCAGTACTTC	CASSLETGRPYQETQYF
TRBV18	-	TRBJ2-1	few	TGTGCCAGCTCACCGGTGCGGGACCGCGGAAATGAGCAGTTCTTC	CASSPVRDRGNEQFF
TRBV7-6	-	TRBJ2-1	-	TGTGCCAGCAGCTTAGAGCCTACCTACAATGAGCAGTTCTTC	CASSLEPTYNEQFF